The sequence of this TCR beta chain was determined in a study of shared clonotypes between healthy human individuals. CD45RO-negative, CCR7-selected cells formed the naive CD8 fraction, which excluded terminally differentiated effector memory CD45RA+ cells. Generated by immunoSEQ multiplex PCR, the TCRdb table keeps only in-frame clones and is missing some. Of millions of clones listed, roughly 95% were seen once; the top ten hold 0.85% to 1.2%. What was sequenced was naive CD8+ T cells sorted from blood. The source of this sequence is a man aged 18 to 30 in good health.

CDR3 sequence reads: CATSSRGLGETQYF. The DNA of the CDR3 is TGTGCCACCAGCAGTAGGGGGCTCGGAGAGACCCAGTACTTC. The chain combines TRBV15 with TRBJ2-5; 7 bases line up with TRBD1. This CDR3 is 14 amino acids long. V lost 3 bases to trimming and J lost 4 bases; unmatched junction nucleotides: 5. CDR1 and CDR2 (germline): LNHNV, YYDKDF (reference sequence).